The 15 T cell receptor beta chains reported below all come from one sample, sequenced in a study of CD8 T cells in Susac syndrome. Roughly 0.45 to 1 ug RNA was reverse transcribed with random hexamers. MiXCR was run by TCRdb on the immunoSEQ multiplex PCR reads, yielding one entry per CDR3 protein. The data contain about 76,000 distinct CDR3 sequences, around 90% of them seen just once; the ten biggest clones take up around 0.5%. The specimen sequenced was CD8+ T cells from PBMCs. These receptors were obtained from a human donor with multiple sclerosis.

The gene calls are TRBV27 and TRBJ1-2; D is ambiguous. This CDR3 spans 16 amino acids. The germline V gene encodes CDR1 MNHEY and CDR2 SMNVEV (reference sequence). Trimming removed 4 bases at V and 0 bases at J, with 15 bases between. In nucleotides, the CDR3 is TGTGCCAGCAGTTACGGCCCGGGGTTCCCTAACTATGGCTACACCTTC. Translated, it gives CASSYGPGFPNYGYTF.

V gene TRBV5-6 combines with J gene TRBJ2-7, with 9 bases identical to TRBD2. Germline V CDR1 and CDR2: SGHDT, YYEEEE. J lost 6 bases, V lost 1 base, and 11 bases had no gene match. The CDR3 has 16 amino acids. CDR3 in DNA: TGTGCCAGCAGCTTGATAGTGGGACTAGCAGACTCCGAGCAGTACTTC. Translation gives CASSLIVGLADSEQYF.

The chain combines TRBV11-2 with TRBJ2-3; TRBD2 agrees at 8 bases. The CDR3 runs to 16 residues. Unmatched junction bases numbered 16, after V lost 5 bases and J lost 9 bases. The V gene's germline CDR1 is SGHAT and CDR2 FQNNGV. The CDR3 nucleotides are TGTGCCAGCAGCCCCTTTTCGGGGGGGGAGCTTAACACGCAGTATTTT. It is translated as CASSPFSGGELNTQYF.

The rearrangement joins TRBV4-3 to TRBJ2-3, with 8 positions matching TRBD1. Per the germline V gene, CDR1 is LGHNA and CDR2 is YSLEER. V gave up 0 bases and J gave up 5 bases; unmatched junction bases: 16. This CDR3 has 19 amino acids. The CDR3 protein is CASSQESLTPRGQGDTQYF. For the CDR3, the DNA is TGCGCCAGCAGCCAAGAATCCTTAACACCCAGGGGGCAGGGAGATACGCAGTATTTT.

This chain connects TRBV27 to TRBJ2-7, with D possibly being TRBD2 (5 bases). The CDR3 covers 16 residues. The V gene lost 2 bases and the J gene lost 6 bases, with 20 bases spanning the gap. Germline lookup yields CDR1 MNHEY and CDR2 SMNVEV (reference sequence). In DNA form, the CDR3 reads TGTGCCAGCAGTTTAACGCCCCTAGCCGGTCCGGGCGAGCAGTACTTC. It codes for CASSLTPLAGPGEQYF.

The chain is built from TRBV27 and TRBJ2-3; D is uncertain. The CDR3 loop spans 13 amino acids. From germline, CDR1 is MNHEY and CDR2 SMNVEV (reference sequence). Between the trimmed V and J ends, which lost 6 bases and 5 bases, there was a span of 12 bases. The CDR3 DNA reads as TGTGCCAGCAGGCCAGGACGTCTAGATACGCAGTATTTT. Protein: CASRPGRLDTQYF.

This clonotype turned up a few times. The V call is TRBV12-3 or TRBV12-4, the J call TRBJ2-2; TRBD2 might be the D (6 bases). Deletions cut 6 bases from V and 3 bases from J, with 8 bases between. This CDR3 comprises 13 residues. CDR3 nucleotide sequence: TGTGCCAGCAGAACTAGCCACACCGGGGAGCTGTTTTTT. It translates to CASRTSHTGELFF.

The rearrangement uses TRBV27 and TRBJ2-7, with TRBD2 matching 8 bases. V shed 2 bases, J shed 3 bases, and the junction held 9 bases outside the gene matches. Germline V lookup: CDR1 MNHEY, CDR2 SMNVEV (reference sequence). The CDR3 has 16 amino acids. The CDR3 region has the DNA TGTGCCAGCAGTTTAACGGGGGGGGGCAGTTTCTACGAGCAGTACTTC. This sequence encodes CASSLTGGGSFYEQYF.

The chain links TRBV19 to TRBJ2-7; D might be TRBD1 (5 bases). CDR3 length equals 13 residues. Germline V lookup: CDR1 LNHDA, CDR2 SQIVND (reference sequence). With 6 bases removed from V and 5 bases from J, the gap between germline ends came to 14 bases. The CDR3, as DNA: TGTGCCAGTAGGGAACAGGTATCGAACGAGCAGTACTTC. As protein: CASREQVSNEQYF.

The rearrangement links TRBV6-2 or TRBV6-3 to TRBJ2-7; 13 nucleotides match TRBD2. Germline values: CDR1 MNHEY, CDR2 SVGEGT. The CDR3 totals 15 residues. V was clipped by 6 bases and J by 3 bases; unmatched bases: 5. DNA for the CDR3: TGTGCCAGCAGCTCGGGGACTAGCGGGAACTACGAGCAGTACTTC. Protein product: CASSSGTSGNYEQYF.

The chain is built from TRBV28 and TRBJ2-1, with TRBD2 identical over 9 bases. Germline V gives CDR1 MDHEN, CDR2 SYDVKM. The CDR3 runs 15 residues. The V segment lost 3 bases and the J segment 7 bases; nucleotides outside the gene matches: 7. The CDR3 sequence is CASSFGGGAGNEQFF. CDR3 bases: TGTGCCAGCAGTTTCGGCGGGGGGGCCGGTAATGAGCAGTTCTTC.

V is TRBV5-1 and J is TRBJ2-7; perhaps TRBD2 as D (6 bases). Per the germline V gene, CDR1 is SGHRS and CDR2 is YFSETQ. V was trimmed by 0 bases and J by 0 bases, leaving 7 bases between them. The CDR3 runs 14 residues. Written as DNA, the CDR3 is TGCGCCAGCAGCTTGGCTAGCGCCTCCTACGAGCAGTACTTC. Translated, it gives CASSLASASYEQYF.

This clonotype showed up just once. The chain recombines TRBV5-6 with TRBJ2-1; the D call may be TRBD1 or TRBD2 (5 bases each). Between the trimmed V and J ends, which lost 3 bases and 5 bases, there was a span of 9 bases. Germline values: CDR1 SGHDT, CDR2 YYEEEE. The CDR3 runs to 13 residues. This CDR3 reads CASSWGWNNEQFF. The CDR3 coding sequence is TGTGCCAGCAGCTGGGGGTGGAACAATGAGCAGTTCTTC.

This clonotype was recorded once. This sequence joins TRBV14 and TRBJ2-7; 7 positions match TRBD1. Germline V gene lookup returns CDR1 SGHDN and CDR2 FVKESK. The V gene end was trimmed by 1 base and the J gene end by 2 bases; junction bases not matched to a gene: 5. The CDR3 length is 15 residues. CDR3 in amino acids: CASSQATGVPYEQYF. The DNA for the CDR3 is TGTGCCAGCAGCCAAGCTACAGGGGTTCCCTACGAGCAGTACTTC.

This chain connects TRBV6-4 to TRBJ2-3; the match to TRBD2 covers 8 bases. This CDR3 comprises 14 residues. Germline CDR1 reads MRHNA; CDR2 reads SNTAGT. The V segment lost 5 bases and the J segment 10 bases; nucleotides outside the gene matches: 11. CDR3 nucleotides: TGTGCCAGCAGTACCGCGGGGGGCGCGCTTCCGCAGTATTTT. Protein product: CASSTAGGALPQYF.